This T cell receptor beta chain was identified during a study of technical replicates of blood from a few donors. Repertoires were generated with immunoSEQ multiplex PCR, while TCRdb's copy carries only in-frame clones and drops some. This table has about 88,000 clones, around 94% appearing once. V was pared by 5 bases and J by 0 bases, with 8 bases between. The CDR3 contains 13 residues. Germline values: CDR1 MNHEY, CDR2 SVGAGI. The receptor was derived from a human donor in good health. The gene calls are TRBV6-5 and TRBJ2-7; D is unclear. Sequencing input: T cells isolated from PBMCs. The CDR3 sequence: CASSKAYSYEQYF. For the CDR3, the DNA is TGTGCCAGCAGTAAAGCCTACTCCTACGAGCAGTACTTC.